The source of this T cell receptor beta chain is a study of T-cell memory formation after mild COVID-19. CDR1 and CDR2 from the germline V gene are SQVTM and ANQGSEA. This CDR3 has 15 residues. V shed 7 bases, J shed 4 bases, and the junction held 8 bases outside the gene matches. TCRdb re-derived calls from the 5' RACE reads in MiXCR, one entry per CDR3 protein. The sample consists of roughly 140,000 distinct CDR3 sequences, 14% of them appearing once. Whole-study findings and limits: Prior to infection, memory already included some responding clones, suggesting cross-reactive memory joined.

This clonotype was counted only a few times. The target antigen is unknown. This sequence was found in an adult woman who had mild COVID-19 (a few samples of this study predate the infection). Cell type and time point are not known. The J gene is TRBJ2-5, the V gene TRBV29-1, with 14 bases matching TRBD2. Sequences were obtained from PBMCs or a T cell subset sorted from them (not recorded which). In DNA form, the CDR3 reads TGCAGCGCCAGCGCCGGACTAGCGGGAGGAGAGACCCAGTACTTC. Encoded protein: CSASAGLAGGETQYF.